This entry lists 28 T cell receptor beta chains sequenced from one sample in a study of human T cells and chemical hapten exposure. MiXCR was run by TCRdb on the RACE reads, yielding one entry per CDR3 protein. The sample records fewer than 50,000 distinct CDR3 sequences, around 4% being singletons. Time point defined: healthy volunteer bleed at 6 weeks. It was unfractionated whole blood from which total RNA was extracted. The sequencing input was whole blood. Source of these receptors: a human donor in good health. Some clones in this sample may be carry-over from other donors' samples.

This clonotype was counted many times. CDR3 nucleotide sequence: TGCGCCAGCAGTGACGAGGGACATAGCGGGAGGTCGGGGGATACGCAGTATTTT. Translation: CASSDEGHSGRSGDTQYF. The V call is TRBV10-2, the J call TRBJ2-3; TRBD2 matches 10 bases. The CDR3 has 18 amino acids. Germline CDR1 and CDR2: WSHSY and SAAADI. V trimming: 3 bases; J trimming: 6 bases; junction bases outside the gene matches: 15.

This clonotype appeared many times. This chain connects TRBV6-1 to TRBJ2-1; TRBD1 matches at 7 bases. V dropped 4 bases and J dropped 2; count of bases not matched to a gene: 2. Per the germline V gene, CDR1 is MNHNS and CDR2 is SASEGT. This CDR3 has 14 amino acids. CDR3 DNA: TGTGCCAGCAGTGTGACAGGGACCTACAATGAGCAGTTCTTC. Amino acid sequence: CASSVTGTYNEQFF.

This clonotype was counted many times. The chain uses TRBV11-2 and TRBJ1-6, with a weak D call TRBD1 (6 bases). There are 14 residues in the CDR3. Germline values: CDR1 SGHAT, CDR2 FQNNGV. The germline V and J ends were trimmed by 6 bases and 7 bases, with 13 bases remaining between them. The CDR3 protein is CASRQGGQNSPLHF. The CDR3 DNA sequence: TGTGCCAGCAGACAGGGTGGTCAAAATTCACCCCTCCACTTT.

In its sample, this clonotype was seen many times. The genes are TRBV28 and TRBJ2-5; D is undetermined. V was trimmed by 1 base and J by 2 bases, leaving 8 bases between them. Germline V gives CDR1 MDHEN, CDR2 SYDVKM. This CDR3 is 14 amino acids long. Here the CDR3 DNA reads TGTGCCAGCAGTTTATTCCCGATGCAAGAGACCCAGTACTTC. Amino acids: CASSLFPMQETQYF.

This clonotype was observed many times. CDR3 DNA: TGTGCCAGCAGCCCGGACGGTTCCCGGGGAAATGGCTACACCTTC. Translating gives CASSPDGSRGNGYTF. The V call is TRBV5-5, the J call TRBJ1-2, with D unresolved. The CDR3 is made up of 15 amino acids. The V end was cut by 4 bases, the J end by 6 bases, with 19 bases between. Looked up from germline, CDR1 is SGHKS and CDR2 is YYEKEE (reference sequence). Variable domain in full (rest from reference TRBV5-5 and TRBJ1-2): DAGVTQSPTHLIKTRGQQVTLRCSPISGHKSVSWYQQVLGQGPQFIFQYYEKEERGRGNFPDRFSARQFPNYSSELNVNALLLGDSALYLCASSPDGSRGNGYTFGSGTRLTVV.

This clonotype was picked up many times. The chain has TRBV6-1 and TRBJ2-7; D is ambiguous. This CDR3 is 10 amino acids long. V gave up 6 bases and J gave up 4 bases, with 4 bases separating them. Germline V gene sequence: CDR1 MNHNS, CDR2 SASEGT. In DNA form, the CDR3 reads TGTGCCAGCAGCGATTACGAGCAGTACTTC. This translates into CASSDYEQYF.

This clonotype was found many times. The chain is built from TRBV20-1 and TRBJ2-1, with D uncertain. The V end was cut by 0 bases, the J end by 0 bases, with 6 bases between. Germline CDR1 is DFQATT and CDR2 is SNEGSKA (reference sequence). This CDR3 has 14 amino acids. The CDR3, as DNA: TGCAGTGCTAGAGAGGGTTACTCCTACAATGAGCAGTTCTTC. This translates into CSAREGYSYNEQFF.

The chain is built from TRBV28 and TRBJ1-3, with D possibly matching TRBD1 (5 bases). This CDR3 is built from 18 residues. CDR1 is MDHEN and CDR2 is SYDVKM in the germline V gene. V dropped 8 bases and J dropped 0 bases, with 23 bases sitting between them. CDR3 protein: CASGVRGLRGNSGNTIYF. The DNA of the CDR3 is TGTGCCAGCGGCGTCCGAGGCCTGAGGGGCAACTCTGGAAACACCATATATTTT.

This clonotype was counted ten times or more. The genes are TRBV20-1 and TRBJ2-1; 9 bases are shared with TRBD2. Trimming at V came to 3 bases and at J to 9 bases, leaving 12 bases not matched to a gene. Germline V CDR1 and CDR2: DFQATT, SNEGSKA (reference sequence). The CDR3 extends over 15 amino acids. The CDR3 DNA sequence: TGCAGTGCTAGGGCCAGCGGGAGGTTGTTGGGTGAGCAGTTCTTC. Its translation: CSARASGRLLGEQFF.

The sample holds many counts of this clonotype. V is TRBV30 and J is TRBJ2-7; D remains ambiguous. The CDR3 contains 12 residues. Trimming pared 2 bases from V and 6 bases from J, leaving 11 bases between. Germline assignment: CDR1 GTSNPN and CDR2 SVGIG (reference sequence). In DNA form, the CDR3 reads TGTGCCTGGAGTCCCCTCCGTTCCGAGCAGTACTTC. It translates to CAWSPLRSEQYF.

This clonotype has just a few counts. This CDR3 is CASSLSGGNYGYTF. The CDR3 nucleotides are TGCGCCAGCAGCTTGTCAGGAGGCAACTATGGCTACACCTTC. The chain has TRBV5-1 and TRBJ1-2; no definite D call. Germline values: CDR1 SGHRS, CDR2 YFSETQ. V shed 1 base and J shed 2 bases, with 9 bases lying between them. The CDR3 is 14 amino acids.

This clonotype was counted many times. This chain joins TRBV20-1 and TRBJ2-3; 10 positions match TRBD1. Losses at the gene ends were 4 bases for V and 0 bases for J; bases not matched to a gene: 4. Germline-derived CDR1 and CDR2 are DFQATT and SNEGSKA (reference sequence). The CDR3 has 15 residues. CDR3 residues: CSAIPGQGSTDTQYF. Here the CDR3 DNA reads TGCAGTGCTATCCCGGGACAGGGGAGCACAGATACGCAGTATTTT.

This clonotype was seen ten or more times. This chain joins TRBV29-1 and TRBJ1-2; D not resolved. This CDR3 comprises 11 residues. Germline CDR1 and CDR2: SQVTM and ANQGSEA. Trimming took 4 bases from V and 2 from J, leaving 5 bases between them. CDR3: CSVAVNYGYTF. The CDR3 DNA reads as TGCAGCGTTGCAGTAAACTATGGCTACACCTTC.

This clonotype was detected many times. The gene calls are TRBV29-1 and TRBJ2-3; D is unresolved. From germline, CDR1 is SQVTM and CDR2 ANQGSEA. Trimming removed 3 bases from V and 6 bases from J, with 7 bases in between. The CDR3 is 11 residues long. The CDR3 here is CSVENPDTQYF. In DNA, the CDR3 is TGCAGCGTTGAGAACCCCGATACGCAGTATTTT.

This clonotype was counted at least ten times. The CDR3 DNA is TGCAGCGTTGAGAGGGCTAGGAACACTGAAGCTTTCTTT. It specifies CSVERARNTEAFF. The chain joins TRBV29-1 to TRBJ1-1, with D unclear. The CDR3 runs 13 residues. CDR1 is SQVTM and CDR2 is ANQGSEA in the germline V gene. Trimming removed 3 bases from V and 1 base from J, with 9 bases in between.

This clonotype was detected many times. The chain uses TRBV25-1 and TRBJ2-2, with a tentative D call TRBD2 (5 bases). Trimming took 10 bases from V and 4 from J, leaving 19 bases between them. Per the germline V gene, CDR1 is MGHDK and CDR2 is SYGVNS. The CDR3 runs 15 residues. DNA for the CDR3: TGTGCCACGGGGTCCGTGCGAGGCGGCACCGGGGAGCTGTTTTTT. The encoded protein is CATGSVRGGTGELFF.

This clonotype was seen ten or more times. This chain uses TRBV20-1 with TRBJ1-2; no clear D. The V end lost 0 bases, the J end lost 4 bases, and 15 bases lay between the germline ends. CDR3 length: 15 amino acids. In germline, CDR1 is DFQATT, CDR2 SNEGSKA (reference sequence). DNA of the CDR3: TGCAGTGCTAGAGACCCCGACGACTGGATCTATGGCTACACCTTC. This sequence encodes CSARDPDDWIYGYTF.

Many counts were recorded for this clonotype. This chain uses TRBV10-2 with TRBJ1-3; no clear D. The CDR3 loop spans 13 amino acids. Germline V gene lookup returns CDR1 WSHSY and CDR2 SAAADI. V gave up 2 bases and J gave up 0 bases, with 2 bases separating them. The CDR3 bases are TGCGCCAGCAGTGAGACCTCTGGAAACACCATATATTTT. Its protein is CASSETSGNTIYF.

This clonotype was seen a few times. V gene TRBV29-1 combines with J gene TRBJ1-5, with a possible D match to TRBD1 (6 bases). The CDR3 loop spans 13 amino acids. The ends were cut back, 4 bases at V and 7 bases at J, with 14 bases in the middle. Germline V lookup: CDR1 SQVTM, CDR2 ANQGSEA. This chain's CDR3 is CSVGGQGSQPQHF. DNA of the CDR3: TGCAGCGTTGGGGGGCAGGGGTCCCAGCCCCAGCATTTT.

This clonotype occurred many times. The rearrangement uses TRBV11-1 and TRBJ1-1; D unresolved. The V gene's germline CDR1 is SGHAT and CDR2 FQDESV (reference sequence). The germline V and J ends were trimmed by 1 base and 1 base, with 10 bases remaining between them. This CDR3 is built from 15 residues. The CDR3 DNA reads as TGTGCCAGCAGCTTAGATCCATTCGGGAACACTGAAGCTTTCTTT. Its translation: CASSLDPFGNTEAFF. Complete variable domain (other parts from reference TRBV11-1 and TRBJ1-1): EAEVAQSPRYKITEKSQAVAFWCDPISGHATLYWYRQILGQGPELLVQFQDESVVDDSQLPKDRFSAERLKGVDSTLKIQPAELGDSAMYLCASSLDPFGNTEAFFGQGTRLTVV.

This clonotype was detected only a few times. The chain links TRBV6-1 to TRBJ1-2; D is possibly TRBD1 (6 bases). Germline values: CDR1 MNHNS, CDR2 SASEGT. The V gene lost 2 bases and the J gene lost 7 bases, with 8 bases spanning the gap. The CDR3 has 12 residues. The DNA for the CDR3 is TGTGCCAGCAGTGAAACAGGGACTGGCTACACCTTC. Translation gives CASSETGTGYTF.

This clonotype was detected ten times or more. The junction differs from germline at one of its ends, possibly a read error. The chain carries TRBV2 and TRBJ2-7, with D hard to call. Germline V lookup: CDR1 SNHLY, CDR2 FYNNEI. The CDR3 runs 11 residues. CDR3: CASSVGYGQYF. The CDR3 DNA sequence: TGTGCCAGCAGTGTCGGATACGGGCAGTACTTC.

In DNA form, the CDR3 reads TGCAGCGGTTCAGGGGGTACCACAGATACGCAGTATTTT. Translated, it gives CSGSGGTTDTQYF. The V call is TRBV29-1, the J call TRBJ2-3, with 7 bases matching TRBD1. CDR3 length: 13 residues. Germline-derived CDR1 and CDR2 are SQVTM and ANQGSEA. J was trimmed by 2 bases and V by 7 bases; bases with no gene match: 6.

This clonotype was detected many times. The V call is TRBV10-3, the J call TRBJ2-7, with D possibly matching TRBD1 (5 bases). CDR3 length: 13 residues. V was trimmed by 3 bases and J by 2 bases, leaving 8 bases between them. Germline loops: CDR1 ENHRY, CDR2 SYGVKD. CDR3 nucleotides: TGTGCCATCAGTGAAGGGGTTCCCTACGAGCAGTACTTC. Protein sequence: CAISEGVPYEQYF.

This clonotype was counted ten times or more. J is TRBJ2-5 and V is TRBV6-1; 14 positions match TRBD2. The CDR3 consists of 18 residues. After removal of 3 bases from V and 5 bases from J, the junction contained 11 bases not matched to a gene. Germline lookup yields CDR1 MNHNS and CDR2 SASEGT. CDR3 nucleotides: TGTGCCAGCAGTGATGGGACTAGCGGGAGTTTGGGTTCGGAGACCCAGTACTTC. It specifies CASSDGTSGSLGSETQYF.

This clonotype was observed at least ten times. The V call is TRBV28, the J call TRBJ2-5, with TRBD1 matching 10 bases. The CDR3 runs to 16 residues. Germline CDR1 is MDHEN and CDR2 is SYDVKM. Unmatched junction bases numbered 14, after V lost 3 bases and J lost 10 bases. CDR3 residues: CASSLISTGGRDDQYF. DNA for the CDR3: TGTGCCAGCAGTTTGATCTCGACAGGGGGCCGGGATGACCAGTACTTC.

In this sample, this clonotype turned up a few times. The chain is built from TRBV9 and TRBJ1-2; tentative D call: TRBD1 (6 bases). This CDR3 region has 17 residues. Germline CDR1 reads SGDLS; CDR2 reads YYNGEE. Trimming took 3 bases from V and 4 from J, leaving 22 bases between them. The DNA for the CDR3 is TGTGCCAGCAGCGCTACGAACAGGGCCCAGCCTATCTATGGCTACACCTTC. This encodes CASSATNRAQPIYGYTF.

With respect to this clonotype: This may arise from a read error, as a much more abundant clone is one base away. This chain joins TRBV24-1 and TRBJ2-3, with D hard to call. Germline loops: CDR1 KGHDR, CDR2 SFDVKD. The CDR3 length is 13 residues. CDR3 DNA sequence: TGTGCCACCAGTCCGGGTTTCACAGATACGCGGTATTTT. It codes for CATSPGFTDTRYF.